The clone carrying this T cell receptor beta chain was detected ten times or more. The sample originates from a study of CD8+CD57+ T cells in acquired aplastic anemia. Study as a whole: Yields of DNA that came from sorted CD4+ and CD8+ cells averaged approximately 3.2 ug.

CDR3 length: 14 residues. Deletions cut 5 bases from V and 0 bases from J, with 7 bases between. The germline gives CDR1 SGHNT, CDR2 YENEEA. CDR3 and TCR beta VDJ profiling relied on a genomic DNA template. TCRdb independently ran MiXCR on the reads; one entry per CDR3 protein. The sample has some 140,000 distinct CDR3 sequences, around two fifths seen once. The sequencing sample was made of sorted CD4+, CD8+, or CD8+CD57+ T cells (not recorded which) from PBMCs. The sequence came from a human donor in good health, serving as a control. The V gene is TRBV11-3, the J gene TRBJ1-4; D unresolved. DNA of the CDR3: TGTGCCAGCAGCCACAGTGCAACTAATGAAAAACTGTTTTTT. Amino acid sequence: CASSHSATNEKLFF. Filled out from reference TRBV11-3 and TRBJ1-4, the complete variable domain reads EAGVVQSPRYKIIEKKQPVAFWCNPISGHNTLYWYLQNLGQGPELLIRYENEEAVDDSQLPKDRFSAERLKGVDSTLKIQPAELGDSAVYLCASSHSATNEKLFFGSGTQLSVL.